This entry lists 2 T cell receptor beta chains sequenced from one sample in a study of T cells in localized non-small cell lung cancer. Sequencing used immunoSEQ multiplex PCR; TCRdb keeps in-frame clones, though not all of them. The sample records around 10,000 clones, less than 60% being singletons. The specimen comprised lymph node tissue, sampled before any cancer treatment. These receptors were taken from a woman aged 35-75 years with stage II squamous cell lung carcinoma.

This clone was counted only a few times. This chain joins TRBV28 and TRBJ2-7, with TRBD2 identical over 11 bases. The J segment lost 4 bases and the V segment lost 3 bases, leaving 2 bases of the junction unmatched. Germline lookup yields CDR1 MDHEN and CDR2 SYDVKM. The CDR3 spans 14 residues. CDR3 sequence: CASSFASGRYEQYF. The DNA of the CDR3 is TGTGCCAGCAGTTTCGCTAGCGGGAGGTACGAGCAGTACTTC.

The chain combines TRBV19 with TRBJ1-1; 9 bases are a match to TRBD1. Germline loops: CDR1 LNHDA, CDR2 SQIVND (reference sequence). The length of the CDR3 is 16 residues. The V segment lost 3 bases and the J segment 0 bases; nucleotides outside the gene matches: 5. Here the CDR3 reads CASSIPQGAVNTEAFF. DNA for the CDR3: TGTGCCAGTAGTATCCCACAGGGGGCGGTGAACACTGAAGCTTTCTTT.